The clone carrying this T cell receptor (beta chain) has a count of ten or more. This entry belongs to a study of T cells after yellow fever vaccination. About the research overall: Researchers used SMART-Seq v4 Ultra Low Input to prepare fractions that had low cell numbers.

One entry per CDR3 protein, called by TCRdb with MiXCR from the 5' RACE reads. The repertoire has approximately 580,000 distinct CDR3 sequences, less than 20% of them found once; the top ten carry approximately 15%. The receptor was isolated from a man aged 18 to 30 who received the YFV17D yellow fever vaccine. This specimen consisted of PBMCs, obtained 5 to 6 days after the first yellow fever vaccination.

CDR3 protein: CASKTDSTTDTQYF. CDR3 DNA: TGTGCCAGCAAAACGGACAGCACCACAGATACGCAGTATTTT. This chain uses TRBV12-3 or TRBV12-4 with TRBJ2-3; D may be TRBD1 (6 bases). The CDR3 loop spans 14 amino acids. The ends were cut back, 7 bases at V and 2 bases at J, with 13 bases in the middle.